This passage covers 21 T cell receptor beta chains from one sample sequenced in a study of human T cells and chemical hapten exposure. Time point defined: patch test 1, 2 weeks after DPC sensitization. Treatment here: therapeutic diphenylcyclopropenone sensitization with weekly scalp DPC. TCRdb called the RACE reads again in MiXCR, with one record for every CDR3 protein. The sample lists about 120,000 distinct CDR3 sequences; approximately 13% were seen once. Material: whole blood, obtained in connection with sensitization to the hapten diphenylcyclopropenone (DPC). The receptors stem from a man aged 18 to 29 with alopecia areata. Some clones in this sample may be carry-over from other donors' samples.

This rearrangement joins TRBV2 to TRBJ2-1, with 7 bases fitting TRBD1. Germline V CDR1 and CDR2: SNHLY, FYNNEI. V lost 10 bases and J lost 7; bases outside the gene matches: 10. This CDR3 region has 13 residues. The DNA for the CDR3 is TGTGCCACCCCGGGACAGCGGCCGAATGAGCAGTTCTTC. Translation gives CATPGQRPNEQFF.

V gene TRBV28 combines with J gene TRBJ2-1; TRBD2 might be the D (5 bases). V lost 3 bases to trimming and J lost 10 bases, with 16 bases between them. The CDR3 is made up of 14 amino acids. CDR1 and CDR2 (germline): MDHEN, SYDVKM. The CDR3 sequence: CASSFRSGRGEQFF. The CDR3, as DNA: TGTGCCAGCAGTTTCCGGTCAGGACGAGGGGAGCAGTTCTTC. The variable domain in full, completed from reference TRBV28 and TRBJ2-1, reads DVKVTQSSRYLVKRTGEKVFLECVQDMDHENMFWYRQDPGLGLRLIYFSYDVKMKEKGDIPEGYSVSREKKERFSLILESASTNQTSMYLCASSFRSGRGEQFFGPGTRLTVL.

This clonotype showed up just a few times. The chain couples TRBV3-1 to TRBJ2-1; D may be TRBD1 (6 bases). Trimming shortened V by 3 bases and J by 8 bases, and 17 bases separated the two germline ends. Germline CDR1 LGHDT, CDR2 YNNKEL (reference sequence). This CDR3 region has 15 residues. The DNA of the CDR3 is TGTGCCAGCAGCCAGGACGTCAGCAGGGGCTATGAGCAGTTCTTC. Residues: CASSQDVSRGYEQFF.

The V and J genes are TRBV20-1 and TRBJ1-5; 9 positions agree with TRBD1. After removal of 4 bases from V and 1 base from J, the junction contained 5 bases not matched to a gene. CDR1 is DFQATT, CDR2 SNEGSKA, per germline (reference sequence). The CDR3 extends over 15 amino acids. The CDR3 sequence: CSAIQGAGSNQPQHF. The CDR3 DNA reads TGCAGTGCTATACAGGGGGCTGGAAGCAATCAGCCCCAGCATTTT.

This clonotype was observed a few times. This chain uses TRBV20-1 with TRBJ2-7; 7 bases are a match to TRBD1. This CDR3 comprises 14 residues. Germline V CDR1 and CDR2: DFQATT, SNEGSKA (reference sequence). V shed 3 bases, J shed 3 bases, and the junction held 8 bases outside the gene matches. This CDR3 is CSASASGQFYEQYF. In DNA form, the CDR3 reads TGCAGTGCTAGCGCCTCGGGACAGTTCTACGAGCAGTACTTC.

The rearrangement joins TRBV7-3 to TRBJ2-5, with D uncertain. The CDR3 sequence is 13 residues long. Trimming left V 1 base short and J 2 bases short, with 5 bases between. Germline loops: CDR1 SGHTA, CDR2 FQGTGA. Here the CDR3 DNA reads TGTGCCAGCAGCTTAAGTAGACAAGAGACCCAGTACTTC. Translation gives CASSLSRQETQYF.

This clonotype was recorded many times. V gene TRBV6-5 combines with J gene TRBJ2-3, with 7 positions matching TRBD1. This CDR3 is built from 12 residues. CDR1 and CDR2 (germline): MNHEY, SVGAGI. V shed 5 bases, J shed 8 bases, and the junction held 4 bases outside the gene matches. CDR3 region: CASSQHRGTQYF. CDR3 DNA: TGTGCCAGCAGTCAGCACAGGGGTACGCAGTATTTT.

The chain links TRBV29-1 to TRBJ1-1; possible D gene TRBD1, 5 bases. Germline CDR1 is SQVTM and CDR2 is ANQGSEA. This CDR3 contains 14 residues. The germline V and J ends were trimmed by 2 bases and 1 base, with 11 bases remaining between them. This CDR3 is CSVESQGRNTEAFF. As DNA, the CDR3 is TGCAGCGTTGAAAGTCAGGGCCGGAACACTGAAGCTTTCTTT.

V and J are TRBV19 and TRBJ2-2, with 10 bases identical to TRBD2. The CDR3 has 17 residues. In germline, CDR1 is LNHDA, CDR2 SQIVND (reference sequence). V was clipped by 5 bases and J by 4 bases; unmatched bases: 10. CDR3 amino acids: CASSPSPTSGATGELFF. CDR3 DNA: TGTGCCAGTAGTCCCTCGCCCACTAGCGGGGCCACCGGGGAGCTGTTTTTT. Drawing the rest from reference TRBV19 and TRBJ2-2, the complete variable domain is DGGITQSPKYLFRKEGQNVTLSCEQNLNHDAMYWYRQDPGQGLRLIYYSQIVNDFQKGDIAEGYSVSREKKESFPLTVTSAQKNPTAFYLCASSPSPTSGATGELFFGEGSRLTVL.

This clonotype was counted at least ten times. The genes are TRBV12-5 and TRBJ2-2, with TRBD2 identical over 8 bases. V lost 9 bases, J lost 5 bases, and 11 bases stayed unmatched. Looked up from germline, CDR1 is LGHNT and CDR2 is FRNRAP. The length of the CDR3 is 15 residues. CDR3 amino acids: CASGRRGAATGELFF. The CDR3 DNA sequence: TGTGCTAGCGGGAGGCGGGGGGCCGCAACCGGGGAGCTGTTTTTT.

This sequence joins TRBV2 and TRBJ2-2, with a possible D match to TRBD1 (5 bases). The V gene lost 4 bases and the J gene lost 6 bases, with 12 bases spanning the gap. Germline assignment: CDR1 SNHLY and CDR2 FYNNEI. The CDR3 contains 14 residues. DNA of the CDR3: TGTGCCAGCAGTGCCAGGACACCTCCCGGGGAGCTGTTTTTT. Its protein product is CASSARTPPGELFF. The variable domain in full, completed from reference TRBV2 and TRBJ2-2, reads EPEVTQTPSHQVTQMGQEVILRCVPISNHLYFYWYRQILGQKVEFLVSFYNNEISEKSEIFDDQFSVERPDGSNFTLKIRSTKLEDSAMYFCASSARTPPGELFFGEGSRLTVL.

The V gene is TRBV14, the J gene TRBJ2-7, with TRBD2 matching over 7 bases. Trimming took 2 bases from V and 6 from J; bases not matched to a gene: 7. CDR1 and CDR2 (germline): SGHDN, FVKESK. The CDR3 sequence is 14 residues long. CDR3 in amino acids: CASSQLLGGVEQYF. DNA of the CDR3: TGTGCCAGCAGCCAATTACTGGGGGGGGTCGAGCAGTACTTC.

This clonotype was picked up a small number of times. The CDR3 spells CASSLGGLSGNTIYF. The CDR3 coding sequence is TGCGCCAGCAGCTTGGGGGGTTTATCTGGAAACACCATATATTTT. The chain carries TRBV5-1 and TRBJ1-3; D is ambiguous. Germline lookup yields CDR1 SGHRS and CDR2 YFSETQ. The CDR3 loop spans 15 amino acids. V was pared by 0 bases and J by 1 base, with 8 bases between.

This clonotype occurred a few times. This chain joins TRBV4-3 and TRBJ2-7; D not certain. V lost 0 bases to trimming and J lost 2 bases, with 17 bases between them. Germline V lookup: CDR1 LGHNA, CDR2 YSLEER. The CDR3 is made up of 17 amino acids. This chain's CDR3 is CASSQESPIVEPYEQYF. The DNA for the CDR3 is TGCGCCAGCAGCCAAGAATCTCCAATTGTGGAGCCCTACGAGCAGTACTTC.

This clonotype was seen ten or more times. The V gene is TRBV6-2 or TRBV6-3, the J gene TRBJ1-1; the D is unclear. The CDR3 runs 11 residues. Germline CDR1 reads MNHEY; CDR2 reads SVGEGT. V lost 8 bases and J lost 1, with 5 bases in between. The DNA for the CDR3 is TGTGCCAGCCGTAGGAACACTGAAGCTTTCTTT. Amino acid sequence: CASRRNTEAFF.

The chain couples TRBV12-3 or TRBV12-4 to TRBJ2-2, with a tentative D call TRBD1 (5 bases). The CDR3 is 14 amino acids. Deletions cut 5 bases from V and 3 bases from J, with 10 bases between. The DNA of the CDR3 is TGTGCCAGCAGTCCGATGACAGACACCGGGGAGCTGTTTTTT. Protein sequence: CASSPMTDTGELFF.

The gene calls are TRBV5-1 and TRBJ1-1; 7 nucleotides line up with TRBD1. The CDR3 extends over 14 amino acids. V lost 4 bases and J lost 4; bases outside the gene matches: 7. CDR1 is SGHRS, CDR2 YFSETQ, per germline. The CDR3 region is CASSVTGLGTEAFF. The CDR3 nucleotides are TGCGCCAGCAGCGTGACAGGGTTGGGCACTGAAGCTTTCTTT.

Only a few counts were recorded for this clonotype. The V and J genes are TRBV20-1 and TRBJ2-1; TRBD2 agrees at 11 bases. The V segment lost 0 bases and the J segment 8 bases; nucleotides outside the gene matches: 9. CDR1 is DFQATT, CDR2 SNEGSKA, per germline (reference sequence). This CDR3 is built from 16 residues. CDR3 nucleotide sequence: TGCAGTGCTAGAGAACTACTAGCGGGGGTTATGGATGAGCAGTTCTTC. Amino acids: CSARELLAGVMDEQFF.

This clonotype came up a few times. This rearrangement joins TRBV7-2 to TRBJ1-5; D unclear. Trimming removed 4 bases from V and 6 bases from J, with 10 bases in between. The CDR3 spans 13 residues. Germline CDR1 reads SGHTA; CDR2 reads FQGNSA. CDR3 in amino acids: CASSSRVGQPQHF. CDR3 DNA sequence: TGTGCCAGCAGCTCTCGTGTAGGTCAGCCCCAGCATTTT.

In its sample, this clonotype was seen a few times. This chain joins TRBV12-3 or TRBV12-4 and TRBJ2-6; D assignment may be TRBD1 or TRBD2 (5 bases each). The CDR3 totals 18 residues. The germline V and J ends were trimmed by 5 bases and 0 bases, with 17 bases remaining between them. CDR3 DNA: TGTGCCAGCAGTCCCCGGGGCAGGCGACTCTCTGGGGCCAACGTCCTGACTTTC. Translated: CASSPRGRRLSGANVLTF.

About this clonotype: This may arise from a read error, as a much more abundant clone is one base away. This rearrangement joins TRBV4-3 to TRBJ1-1; D gene ambiguous. V was clipped by 0 bases and J by 1 base, with 3 bases between them. The V gene's germline CDR1 is LGHNA and CDR2 YSLEER. The CDR3 has 13 residues. CDR3 region: CASSQDTNTEAFF. CDR3 in DNA: TGCGCCAGCAGCCAAGATACGAACACTGAAGCTTTCTTT.